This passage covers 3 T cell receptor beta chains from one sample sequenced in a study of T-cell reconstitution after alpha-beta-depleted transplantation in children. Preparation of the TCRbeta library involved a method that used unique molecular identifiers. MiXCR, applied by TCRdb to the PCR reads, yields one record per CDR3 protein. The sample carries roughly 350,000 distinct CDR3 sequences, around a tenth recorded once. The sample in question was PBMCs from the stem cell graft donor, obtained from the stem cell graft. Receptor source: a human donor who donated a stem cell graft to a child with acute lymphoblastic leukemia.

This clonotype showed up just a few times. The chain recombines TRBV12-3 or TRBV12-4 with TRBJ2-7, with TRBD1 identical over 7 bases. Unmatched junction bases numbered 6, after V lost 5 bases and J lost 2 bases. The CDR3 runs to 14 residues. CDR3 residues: CASSPLDRAYEQYF. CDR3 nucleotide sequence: TGTGCCAGCAGTCCTCTAGACAGGGCCTACGAGCAGTACTTC.

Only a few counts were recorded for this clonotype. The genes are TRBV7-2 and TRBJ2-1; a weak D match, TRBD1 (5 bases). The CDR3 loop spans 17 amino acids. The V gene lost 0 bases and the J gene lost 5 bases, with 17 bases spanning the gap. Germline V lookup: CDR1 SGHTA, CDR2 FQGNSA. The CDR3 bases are TGTGCCAGCAGCTTAGCGCTACGGGCAGGGCTTAACAATGAGCAGTTCTTC. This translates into CASSLALRAGLNNEQFF.

In DNA form, the CDR3 reads TGTGCCAGTAGCCAATTACAGGGGTTGGTTGATCAGCCCCAGCATTTT. Its protein product is CASSQLQGLVDQPQHF. This sequence joins TRBV19 and TRBJ1-5, with 7 bases that match TRBD1. V trimming: 6 bases; J trimming: 5 bases; junction bases outside the gene matches: 13. Germline assignment: CDR1 LNHDA and CDR2 SQIVND (reference sequence). The CDR3 is 16 amino acids.